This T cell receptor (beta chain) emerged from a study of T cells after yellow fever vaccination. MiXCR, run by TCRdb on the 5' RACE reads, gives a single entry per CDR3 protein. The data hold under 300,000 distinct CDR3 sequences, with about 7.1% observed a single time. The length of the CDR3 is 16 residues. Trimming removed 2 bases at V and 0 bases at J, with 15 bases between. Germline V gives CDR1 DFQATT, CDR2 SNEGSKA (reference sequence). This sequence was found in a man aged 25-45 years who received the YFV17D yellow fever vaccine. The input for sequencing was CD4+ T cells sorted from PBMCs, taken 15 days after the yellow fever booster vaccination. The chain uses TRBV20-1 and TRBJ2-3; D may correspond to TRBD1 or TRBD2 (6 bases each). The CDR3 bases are TGCAGTGCTAGAAATCGGGGGACAACTAGCACAGATACGCAGTATTTT. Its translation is CSARNRGTTSTDTQYF.